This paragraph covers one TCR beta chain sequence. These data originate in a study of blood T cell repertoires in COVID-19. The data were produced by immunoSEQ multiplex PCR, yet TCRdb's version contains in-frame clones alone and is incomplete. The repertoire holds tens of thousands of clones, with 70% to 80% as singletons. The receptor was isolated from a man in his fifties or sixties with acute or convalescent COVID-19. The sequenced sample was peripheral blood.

This chain's CDR3 is CASSPDRAGTEAFF. CDR3 DNA: TGTGCCAGTAGTCCGGACAGGGCGGGCACTGAAGCTTTCTTT. This chain uses TRBV19 with TRBJ1-1, with 8 bases lining up with TRBD1. The junction had 6 bases not matched to a gene; V was cut back by 5 bases and J by 4 bases. CDR3 size: 14 residues. Germline CDR1 LNHDA, CDR2 SQIVND (reference sequence).